This T cell receptor beta chain comes out of a study of spatial heterogeneity in lung cancer. Looking at the study overall: Consistently, beta-chain sequences turned up in larger numbers than alpha-chain sequences did.

The V gene's germline CDR1 is SGDLS and CDR2 YYNGEE. CDR3 length: 12 residues. The ends were cut back, 8 bases at V and 8 bases at J, with 16 bases in the middle. This sample's time point: sample taken at primary tumor resection. Whole RNA from tumor, nontumor lung or frozen PBMC was sequenced unsorted. TCRdb fed the 5' RACE reads into MiXCR, producing one record per CDR3 protein. The sample records about 48,000 distinct CDR3 sequences, 5.3% being singletons. This clonotype originated in a male donor with early-stage non-small cell lung cancer. The V gene is TRBV9, the J gene TRBJ1-2; maybe TRBD1 (5 bases). Material: PBMCs, obtained at surgery. CDR3 amino acids: CASGMDTGGYTF. The DNA of the CDR3 is TGTGCCAGTGGGATGGACACCGGAGGCTACACCTTC. The full variable domain, completed using reference TRBV9 and TRBJ1-2, is DSGVTQTPKHLITATGQRVTLRCSPRSGDLSVYWYQQSLDQGLQFLIQYYNGEERAKGNILERFSAQQFPDLHSELNLSSLELGDSALYFCASGMDTGGYTFGSGTRLTVV.